A selection of T cell receptor beta chains follows, all from one sample in a study of shared clonotypes between healthy human individuals. Clones were read by immunoSEQ multiplex PCR, and TCRdb kept only the in-frame ones, dropping some. The data hold about 1.9 million clones, with about 93% observed a single time. Sequencing was done on a sample of naive CD8+ T cells from PBMCs. Receptors were obtained from a man between 18 and 29 years old in good health. Some clones in this sample may be carry-over from other donors' samples. CDR3s include the opening cysteine and the closing phenylalanine or tryptophan. Fields, in order: clone size, D gene, V gene, J gene, CDR3 DNA, CDR3 protein. D genes are given only for firm matches. The size of a clone is reported for some rows only, either as once, few or many, or as a class for expanded clones.

abundance: NA; d_gene: NA; v_gene: TRBV7-8; j_gene: TRBJ1-3; CDR3nt: TGTGCCAGCAGCTTAATTGGGCCTGGAAACACCATATATTTT; CDR3aa: CASSLIGPGNTIYF
abundance: once; d_gene: TRBD2; v_gene: TRBV27; j_gene: TRBJ2-1; CDR3nt: TGTGCCAGCAAACCCGGGACTAGCGGGACATCCTACAATGAGCAGTTCTTC; CDR3aa: CASKPGTSGTSYNEQFF
abundance: NA; d_gene: NA; v_gene: TRBV6-4; j_gene: TRBJ1-5; CDR3nt: TGTGCCAGCAGAACAGGGTTGAGCAATCAGCCCCAGCATTTT; CDR3aa: CASRTGLSNQPQHF
abundance: NA; d_gene: NA; v_gene: TRBV19; j_gene: TRBJ1-5; CDR3nt: TGTGCCAGTAGTATAGGGGGATATCAGCCCCAGCATTTT; CDR3aa: CASSIGGYQPQHF
abundance: once; d_gene: NA; v_gene: TRBV28; j_gene: TRBJ2-7; CDR3nt: TGTGCCAGCGGGAGGCCCCTCTACGAGCAGTACTTC; CDR3aa: CASGRPLYEQYF
abundance: NA; d_gene: NA; v_gene: TRBV5-6; j_gene: TRBJ2-1; CDR3nt: TGTGCCAGCAGACAGGGAGGGCCACTGAACAATGAGCAGTTCTTC; CDR3aa: CASRQGGPLNNEQFF
abundance: NA; d_gene: NA; v_gene: TRBV19; j_gene: TRBJ1-1; CDR3nt: TGTGCCAGTAGTTCGGGACAAAAGAACACTGAAGCTTTCTTT; CDR3aa: CASSSGQKNTEAFF
abundance: once; d_gene: NA; v_gene: TRBV15; j_gene: TRBJ1-1; CDR3nt: TGTGCCACCCAGCAACATCCACGTAACACTGAAGCTTTCTTT; CDR3aa: CATQQHPRNTEAFF
abundance: NA; d_gene: NA; v_gene: TRBV19; j_gene: TRBJ2-2; CDR3nt: TGTGCCAGTAGTATAGGCCTACGGAGACTTGATAACACCGGGGAGCTGTTTTTT; CDR3aa: CASSIGLRRLDNTGELFF
abundance: NA; d_gene: NA; v_gene: TRBV15; j_gene: TRBJ2-7; CDR3nt: TGTGCCACCAGCAGAGATAAAGCGGGCAGACAGGCGCAGTACTTC; CDR3aa: CATSRDKAGRQAQYF
abundance: NA; d_gene: NA; v_gene: TRBV7-2; j_gene: TRBJ2-1; CDR3nt: TGTGCCAGCAGCCGGGCGGGGCCTCCCGACAGTGAGCAGTTCTTC; CDR3aa: CASSRAGPPDSEQFF
abundance: NA; d_gene: NA; v_gene: TRBV19; j_gene: TRBJ2-1; CDR3nt: TGTGCCAGTAGACCGGCGTCCGGGAGTTCCTACAATGAGCAGTTCTTC; CDR3aa: CASRPASGSSYNEQFF
abundance: NA; d_gene: NA; v_gene: TRBV6-1; j_gene: TRBJ2-7; CDR3nt: TGTGCCAGCAGTACGGGGACTTTAGTCTACGAGCAGTACTTC; CDR3aa: CASSTGTLVYEQYF
abundance: NA; d_gene: TRBD2; v_gene: TRBV9; j_gene: TRBJ2-2; CDR3nt: TGTGCCAGCAGCGTAGCGTTGCGGGAGGGCACCGGGGAGCTGTTTTTT; CDR3aa: CASSVALREGTGELFF
abundance: NA; d_gene: NA; v_gene: TRBV7-9; j_gene: TRBJ2-7; CDR3nt: TGTGCCAGCAGCTCGAACACCGGGCTAAGCTCCTACGAGCAGTACTTC; CDR3aa: CASSSNTGLSSYEQYF
abundance: NA; d_gene: NA; v_gene: TRBV4-1; j_gene: TRBJ2-1; CDR3nt: TGCGCCAGCAGCCAAGTGTTCGGGAGTACAAGTGAGCAGTTCTTC; CDR3aa: CASSQVFGSTSEQFF
abundance: NA; d_gene: NA; v_gene: TRBV7-9; j_gene: TRBJ2-1; CDR3nt: TGTGCCAGCAGCCCAAGACTCCTTGGGTCCTACAATGAGCAGTTCTTC; CDR3aa: CASSPRLLGSYNEQFF
abundance: NA; d_gene: NA; v_gene: TRBV11-1; j_gene: TRBJ2-5; CDR3nt: TGTGCCAGCAGCTTGGACGGCTGGGGTTGGCAAGAGACCCAGTACTTC; CDR3aa: CASSLDGWGWQETQYF
abundance: NA; d_gene: NA; v_gene: TRBV5-6; j_gene: TRBJ2-7; CDR3nt: TGTGCCAGCAGCGCCTCGGCCAGGGGCTACGAGCAGTACTTC; CDR3aa: CASSASARGYEQYF
abundance: NA; d_gene: NA; v_gene: TRBV10-3; j_gene: TRBJ2-7; CDR3nt: TGTGCCATCAGTGAGTCGATTGGGCACCCGCAGTACTTC; CDR3aa: CAISESIGHPQYF
abundance: NA; d_gene: NA; v_gene: TRBV2; j_gene: TRBJ2-7; CDR3nt: TGTGCCAGCAGTGCGATAGGGCCACTGGTAGACTACGAGCAGTACTTC; CDR3aa: CASSAIGPLVDYEQYF
abundance: once; d_gene: NA; v_gene: TRBV7-9; j_gene: TRBJ2-1; CDR3nt: TGTGCCAGCAGCTTAGAAGGCCTAGCGTTGAATGAGCAGTTCTTC; CDR3aa: CASSLEGLALNEQFF
abundance: NA; d_gene: NA; v_gene: TRBV11-2; j_gene: TRBJ1-3; CDR3nt: TGTGCCAGCAGCTTAGATAGTGGCGCCAGGGTGTATGGAAACACCATATATTTT; CDR3aa: CASSLDSGARVYGNTIYF
abundance: few; d_gene: TRBD1; v_gene: TRBV5-5; j_gene: TRBJ1-4; CDR3nt: TGTGCCAGCAGCTTGAGGGCTCAGGGGGATAATGAAAAACTGTTTTTT; CDR3aa: CASSLRAQGDNEKLFF
abundance: NA; d_gene: TRBD1; v_gene: TRBV9; j_gene: TRBJ2-4; CDR3nt: TGTGCCAGCAGCCCCCGGACAGGGTATGATTTCGCTGACAAAAACATTCAGTACTTC; CDR3aa: CASSPRTGYDFADKNIQYF
abundance: NA; d_gene: TRBD2; v_gene: TRBV29-1; j_gene: TRBJ2-4; CDR3nt: TGCAGCGTTGTCGGACAGGGTAAACTAGCGGGAGGGTATCTAGCCAAAAACATTCAGTACTTC; CDR3aa: CSVVGQGKLAGGYLAKNIQYF
abundance: NA; d_gene: TRBD1; v_gene: TRBV23-1; j_gene: TRBJ2-7; CDR3nt: TGCGCCAGCAGTCTTAGGGACAGGGGATACGAGCAGTACTTC; CDR3aa: CASSLRDRGYEQYF
abundance: NA; d_gene: NA; v_gene: TRBV6-6; j_gene: TRBJ2-3; CDR3nt: TGTGCCAGCAGTTACTCGGAGAGGAGCACAGATACGCAGTATTTT; CDR3aa: CASSYSERSTDTQYF
abundance: NA; d_gene: TRBD1; v_gene: TRBV10-3; j_gene: TRBJ2-7; CDR3nt: TGTGCCATCAGCGTTACCCGGGGACAGTCCTACGAGCAGTACTTC; CDR3aa: CAISVTRGQSYEQYF
abundance: NA; d_gene: TRBD2; v_gene: TRBV7-9; j_gene: TRBJ2-5; CDR3nt: TGTGCCAGCAGCCGAGCGGGAAGGCAAGAGACCCAGTACTTC; CDR3aa: CASSRAGRQETQYF
abundance: NA; d_gene: NA; v_gene: TRBV29-1; j_gene: TRBJ2-6; CDR3nt: TGCAGCGTTGCCCTTAGGACGACTTCCGTCTCTGGGGCCAACGTCCTGACTTTC; CDR3aa: CSVALRTTSVSGANVLTF
abundance: NA; d_gene: TRBD2; v_gene: TRBV7-9; j_gene: TRBJ2-1; CDR3nt: TGTGCCAGCAGCCCGATAGCGGGAGCCTACAATGAGCAGTTCTTC; CDR3aa: CASSPIAGAYNEQFF
abundance: NA; d_gene: NA; v_gene: TRBV7-9; j_gene: TRBJ2-2; CDR3nt: TGTGCCAGCAGCCCAATCTCCCGGGACACCGGGGAGCTGTTTTTT; CDR3aa: CASSPISRDTGELFF
abundance: NA; d_gene: NA; v_gene: TRBV11-2; j_gene: TRBJ2-3; CDR3nt: TGTGCCAGCAGCTTAGAGTCGGCAGACTGGACGGATACGCAGTATTTT; CDR3aa: CASSLESADWTDTQYF
abundance: NA; d_gene: NA; v_gene: TRBV18; j_gene: TRBJ1-1; CDR3nt: TGTGCCAGCTCCCTAGGGCGGGCTAACACTGAAGCTTTCTTT; CDR3aa: CASSLGRANTEAFF
abundance: NA; d_gene: NA; v_gene: TRBV5-4; j_gene: TRBJ1-2; CDR3nt: TGTGCCAGCAGCTTGTCAGGGGTAGGCTATGGCTACACCTTC; CDR3aa: CASSLSGVGYGYTF
abundance: once; d_gene: TRBD1; v_gene: TRBV27; j_gene: TRBJ2-1; CDR3nt: TGTGCCAGCAGCCTCAGGGGGAGCTTGCACAATGAGCAGTTCTTC; CDR3aa: CASSLRGSLHNEQFF
abundance: NA; d_gene: NA; v_gene: TRBV7-9; j_gene: TRBJ2-7; CDR3nt: TGTGCCAGCAGCTCAGGGGGGTCGGGCTACGAGCAGTACTTC; CDR3aa: CASSSGGSGYEQYF
abundance: NA; d_gene: NA; v_gene: TRBV27; j_gene: TRBJ2-7; CDR3nt: TGTGCCAGCAGTCACGGACAGCCCTACGAGCAGTACTTC; CDR3aa: CASSHGQPYEQYF
abundance: NA; d_gene: TRBD2; v_gene: TRBV5-6; j_gene: TRBJ2-1; CDR3nt: TGTGCCAGCAGCTACGGGACTAGCGGCTACAATGAGCAGTTCTTC; CDR3aa: CASSYGTSGYNEQFF
abundance: NA; d_gene: TRBD2; v_gene: TRBV6-4; j_gene: TRBJ2-1; CDR3nt: TGTGCCAGCAGTGAGGCGGGAGGCAGCTACAATGAGCAGTTCTTC; CDR3aa: CASSEAGGSYNEQFF
abundance: once; d_gene: TRBD2; v_gene: TRBV11-2; j_gene: TRBJ2-2; CDR3nt: TGTGCCAGCAGCTCACGGGAGGGCGAACGTTCTATGAACACCGGGGAGCTGTTTTTT; CDR3aa: CASSSREGERSMNTGELFF
abundance: NA; d_gene: TRBD1; v_gene: TRBV29-1; j_gene: TRBJ2-1; CDR3nt: TGCAGCGCCGTGGACAGGGCGACCTACAATGAGCAGTTCTTC; CDR3aa: CSAVDRATYNEQFF
abundance: NA; d_gene: NA; v_gene: TRBV28; j_gene: TRBJ1-1; CDR3nt: TGTGCCAGCAGTTCTGATGGCAGAGACACTGAAGCTTTCTTT; CDR3aa: CASSSDGRDTEAFF
abundance: NA; d_gene: TRBD1; v_gene: TRBV27; j_gene: TRBJ2-7; CDR3nt: TGTGCCAGCAGTTCAGGCCCCGGGACAGGGTTCCCCTACGAGCAGTACTTC; CDR3aa: CASSSGPGTGFPYEQYF
abundance: NA; d_gene: NA; v_gene: TRBV28; j_gene: TRBJ1-5; CDR3nt: TGTGCCAGCATCCCTACCGCCGGGGGTAGCAATCAGCCCCAGCATTTT; CDR3aa: CASIPTAGGSNQPQHF
abundance: NA; d_gene: NA; v_gene: TRBV5-6; j_gene: TRBJ2-7; CDR3nt: TGTGCCAGCAGCTTGGACGGCAGAACGAGCTCCTACGAGCAGTACTTC; CDR3aa: CASSLDGRTSSYEQYF
abundance: few; d_gene: TRBD1; v_gene: TRBV9; j_gene: TRBJ2-7; CDR3nt: TGTGCCAGCAGCTCACGGACAGGGGGCTACGAGCAGTACTTC; CDR3aa: CASSSRTGGYEQYF
abundance: once; d_gene: NA; v_gene: TRBV19; j_gene: TRBJ1-2; CDR3nt: TGTGCCAGCTCCAATAAGGGAGGCCCTACGGGGAACTATGGCTACACCTTC; CDR3aa: CASSNKGGPTGNYGYTF
abundance: NA; d_gene: NA; v_gene: TRBV4-3; j_gene: TRBJ1-5; CDR3nt: TGCGCCAGCAGCCAAGATCCCGCAAAGGGGGGGCCCCAGCATTTT; CDR3aa: CASSQDPAKGGPQHF
abundance: NA; d_gene: NA; v_gene: TRBV2; j_gene: TRBJ1-4; CDR3nt: TGTGCCAGCAGGGACCGGACACGTAATGAAAAACTGTTTTTT; CDR3aa: CASRDRTRNEKLFF
abundance: NA; d_gene: NA; v_gene: TRBV5-6; j_gene: TRBJ2-7; CDR3nt: TGTGCCAGCAGCTTGCGCGCGCGTCATTACGAGCAGTACTTC; CDR3aa: CASSLRARHYEQYF
abundance: once; d_gene: NA; v_gene: TRBV6-5; j_gene: TRBJ2-7; CDR3nt: TGTGCCAGCAGTCCACTCAGGGTCGGTTCCTACGAGCAGTACTTC; CDR3aa: CASSPLRVGSYEQYF
abundance: NA; d_gene: NA; v_gene: TRBV15; j_gene: TRBJ1-5; CDR3nt: TGTGCCACCAGCGCGGTAGGAAGTCAGCCCCAGCATTTT; CDR3aa: CATSAVGSQPQHF
abundance: once; d_gene: NA; v_gene: TRBV6-5; j_gene: TRBJ1-1; CDR3nt: TGTGCCAGCAGTTACGGAGCCAGGGGGAACACTGAAGCTTTCTTT; CDR3aa: CASSYGARGNTEAFF
abundance: once; d_gene: NA; v_gene: TRBV27; j_gene: TRBJ2-3; CDR3nt: TGTGCCACCGCCGGGTTATATCTAGATACGCAGTATTTT; CDR3aa: CATAGLYLDTQYF